This paragraph reports one TCR beta chain. The antigen remains undetermined. The data derive from a study of cytomegalovirus exposure and HLA in healthy donors. Study-level findings and limits: Many donors shared some public TCRs, even though most TCR sequences were rare. Specificity of a few CMV-associated chains for CMV antigens was verified in vitro. A list of 150 to 200 TCR beta chains associated with cytomegalovirus was given.

Sequenced by immunoSEQ multiplex PCR; TCRdb stores in-frame clones only, minus some. The sample shows 110,000 to 150,000 clones, about nine tenths of them seen only once. The donors belonged to the roughly 130-subject validation cohort, separate from the roughly 650-subject first cohort. The length of the CDR3 is 15 residues. Looked up from germline, CDR1 is LNHDA and CDR2 is SQIVND (reference sequence). The V segment lost 6 bases and the J segment 3 bases; nucleotides outside the gene matches: 4. Sequenced material: PBMCs. The clonotype originates from a man aged 18 to 30 in good health and CMV-seronegative. The gene calls are TRBV19 and TRBJ1-5; TRBD1 matches at 11 bases. DNA for the CDR3: TGTGCCAGTAGGGGGACAGGGGGAATCAATCAGCCCCAGCATTTT. Protein sequence: CASRGTGGINQPQHF.